Each of the 10 T cell receptor beta chains below was sequenced from the same sample in a study of cytomegalovirus exposure and HLA in healthy donors. PCR involved 60 Vbeta and 13 Jbeta primers. TCRdb keeps only in-frame clones here, not all; method: immunoSEQ multiplex PCR. The repertoire holds 250,000 or so clones, around 90% seen once, with 1.5% to 2% in the top ten. The sample comprised PBMCs. Receptor source: a girl aged 2-15 years in good health and CMV-seronegative.

This clone is a singleton in its sample. This chain uses TRBV29-1 with TRBJ2-1; tentatively, D is TRBD1 (6 bases). Trimming stripped 5 bases from V and 10 bases from J, with 15 bases between. CDR1 SQVTM and CDR2 ANQGSEA come from the germline V gene. CDR3 size: 12 residues. The CDR3 loop reads CSVQYRDYEQFF. The CDR3, as DNA: TGCAGCGTTCAATACAGGGATTACGAGCAGTTCTTC.

This clone was detected only a few times. V is TRBV6-1 and J is TRBJ2-7; tentatively, D is TRBD2 (6 bases). This CDR3 region has 15 residues. CDR1 is MNHNS and CDR2 is SASEGT in the germline V gene. Trimming removed 7 bases at V and 0 bases at J, with 16 bases between. The CDR3 sequence: CASNPWTTSSYEQYF. The CDR3 DNA reads as TGTGCCAGCAACCCCTGGACTACTTCCTCCTACGAGCAGTACTTC.

The chain carries TRBV28 and TRBJ2-7; D might be TRBD1 (5 bases). Germline loops: CDR1 MDHEN, CDR2 SYDVKM. This CDR3 has 16 residues. The V end was cut by 6 bases, the J end by 2 bases, with 20 bases between. CDR3 DNA: TGTGCCAGCAGATCAGGGCAGCCTCTTGGGGCCTACGAGCAGTACTTC. Translated, it gives CASRSGQPLGAYEQYF. The whole variable domain, remainder taken from reference TRBV28 and TRBJ2-7, is DVKVTQSSRYLVKRTGEKVFLECVQDMDHENMFWYRQDPGLGLRLIYFSYDVKMKEKGDIPEGYSVSREKKERFSLILESASTNQTSMYLCASRSGQPLGAYEQYFGPGTRLTVT.

V is TRBV11-2 and J is TRBJ2-3; D perhaps matches TRBD2 (6 bases). The CDR3 length is 16 residues. The germline V and J ends were trimmed by 5 bases and 10 bases, with 25 bases remaining between them. The germline V gene encodes CDR1 SGHAT and CDR2 FQNNGV. CDR3 in amino acids: CASSPLLSADYFPQYF. In nucleotides, the CDR3 is TGTGCCAGCAGCCCTCTACTATCAGCGGACTATTTCCCGCAGTATTTT.

This clone was detected a few times. The V gene is TRBV20-1, the J gene TRBJ1-2; D is ambiguous. Per germline, CDR1 DFQATT and CDR2 SNEGSKA (reference sequence). The CDR3 loop spans 11 amino acids. V was shortened by 1 base and J by 8 bases, with 8 bases between the two germline ends. The DNA for the CDR3 is TGCAGTGCTAGAGGTGGCGGGGGCTACACCTTC. The encoded protein is CSARGGGGYTF.

This clone appeared a single time. The chain carries TRBV5-5 and TRBJ1-2; 8 bases align to TRBD1. V dropped 4 bases and J dropped 6; count of bases not matched to a gene: 11. The CDR3 extends over 15 amino acids. In germline, CDR1 is SGHKS, CDR2 YYEKEE (reference sequence). The CDR3, as DNA: TGTGCCAGCAGCACGGGACAGGCTTTTACCCATGGCTACACCTTC. Translating gives CASSTGQAFTHGYTF.

The V and J genes are TRBV7-8 and TRBJ2-7; 9 bases line up with TRBD2. Germline V gene lookup returns CDR1 SGHVS and CDR2 FQNEAQ. J was trimmed by 3 bases and V by 5 bases; bases with no gene match: 8. This CDR3 spans 15 amino acids. DNA of the CDR3: TGTGCCAGCAGCCCCTACCTAGCGGGGTACTACGAGCAGTACTTC. Protein: CASSPYLAGYYEQYF.

The rearrangement uses TRBV7-2 and TRBJ1-2; unclear D gene. The germline CDR1 and CDR2 sequences are SGHTA and FQGNSA. This CDR3 is built from 12 residues. Trimming took off 5 bases at V and 3 bases at J, with 7 bases between the two ends. CDR3 region: CASSRSDYGYTF. The CDR3 coding sequence is TGTGCCAGCAGCCGGTCGGACTATGGCTACACCTTC.

The J gene is TRBJ2-7, the V gene TRBV10-3, with D possibly being TRBD2 (6 bases). CDR1 is ENHRY, CDR2 SYGVKD, per germline. Trimming took 2 bases from V and 2 from J, leaving 10 bases between them. This CDR3 is built from 14 residues. This CDR3 reads CAISEKEGPYEQYF. In DNA form, the CDR3 reads TGTGCCATCAGTGAGAAGGAGGGGCCCTACGAGCAGTACTTC.

The chain uses TRBV27 and TRBJ2-2; D is possibly TRBD1 (5 bases). Between the trimmed V and J ends, which lost 7 bases and 0 bases, there was a span of 12 bases. Germline lookup yields CDR1 MNHEY and CDR2 SMNVEV (reference sequence). The CDR3 runs 15 residues. This CDR3 is CASTPLGANTGELFF. In DNA, the CDR3 is TGTGCCAGCACCCCTCTAGGGGCGAACACCGGGGAGCTGTTTTTT.